The present T cell receptor beta chain was sequenced within a study of response to subunit inactivated influenza vaccine. General study points: The authors suggested that every seasonal influenza vaccination recruits few new T cells.

This clonotype was detected only a few times. Its antigen is not known. TCRdb re-called the RT-PCR reads through MiXCR, storing one row per CDR3 protein. The sample records under 550,000 distinct CDR3 sequences, under 8.5% being singletons. The J segment lost 3 bases and the V segment lost 5 bases, leaving 9 bases of the junction unmatched. CDR1 and CDR2 (germline): DFQATT, SNEGSKA (reference sequence). This CDR3 has 14 residues. Material: PBMCs from blood, obtained less than 30 months after vaccination. This TCR derives from a man aged 50-75 years who received an inactivated influenza vaccine. The rearrangement links TRBV20-1 to TRBJ1-2; TRBD1 agrees at 7 bases. CDR3 residues: CSAQTRDSYYGYTF. The CDR3 DNA sequence: TGCAGTGCTCAGACCCGGGACAGCTACTATGGCTACACCTTC.